This T cell receptor (beta chain) stems from a study of blood T cell repertoires in COVID-19. Study details: Material from acute and convalescent COVID-19 was sourced from the United States, Italy and Spain. Sources were T cells, B-cell-depleted T cells, or PBMCs; the material itself was cDNA or gDNA.

Method: immunoSEQ multiplex PCR; TCRdb's copy keeps in-frame clones and lacks some. Among about 95,000 clones listed, approximately 84% were seen once. The CDR3 totals 17 residues. The J segment lost 4 bases and the V segment lost 3 bases, leaving 14 bases of the junction unmatched. The germline V gene has CDR1 KGHSH and CDR2 LQKENI. The sequencing input was peripheral blood. This rearrangement joins TRBV18 to TRBJ1-1, with 7 bases matching TRBD1. The sequence derives from a man at least 80 years old with active or convalescent COVID-19. CDR3 sequence (DNA): TGTGCCAGCTCACCGAACCGACAGGGTTCGTTGAGCACTGAAGCTTTCTTT. This codes for CASSPNRQGSLSTEAFF.